This entry describes one T cell receptor beta chain. What it binds is not known. CDR1 is SGDLS, CDR2 YYNGEE, per germline. V shed 4 bases and J shed 0 bases, with 16 bases lying between them. This CDR3 comprises 17 residues. Sequencing used immunoSEQ version 4 in survey mode. TCRdb's table, derived via immunoSEQ multiplex PCR, lists solely in-frame clones and lacks some. The table has over 60,000 clones, 65% to 80% seen once; the top ten hold roughly 1.7%. Cells were stimulated with overlapping HIV-1 Gag 15-mer peptides. Memory cells lacking CD40L and CD69 with high CD45RO were sorted. This sample stems from a study of persistence of HIV-infected CD4 T cells.

The input for sequencing was CD4+ T cells sorted from PBMCs after 18-hour stimulation, taken from a patient who received antiretroviral therapy. V is TRBV9 and J is TRBJ1-4; perhaps TRBD1 as D (5 bases). This TCR was sampled from an adult man with HIV who was CMV-seropositive. The CDR3 spells CASSPSAGAATNEKLFF. DNA of the CDR3: TGTGCCAGCAGCCCCTCTGCCGGGGCCGCAACTAATGAAAAACTGTTTTTT.